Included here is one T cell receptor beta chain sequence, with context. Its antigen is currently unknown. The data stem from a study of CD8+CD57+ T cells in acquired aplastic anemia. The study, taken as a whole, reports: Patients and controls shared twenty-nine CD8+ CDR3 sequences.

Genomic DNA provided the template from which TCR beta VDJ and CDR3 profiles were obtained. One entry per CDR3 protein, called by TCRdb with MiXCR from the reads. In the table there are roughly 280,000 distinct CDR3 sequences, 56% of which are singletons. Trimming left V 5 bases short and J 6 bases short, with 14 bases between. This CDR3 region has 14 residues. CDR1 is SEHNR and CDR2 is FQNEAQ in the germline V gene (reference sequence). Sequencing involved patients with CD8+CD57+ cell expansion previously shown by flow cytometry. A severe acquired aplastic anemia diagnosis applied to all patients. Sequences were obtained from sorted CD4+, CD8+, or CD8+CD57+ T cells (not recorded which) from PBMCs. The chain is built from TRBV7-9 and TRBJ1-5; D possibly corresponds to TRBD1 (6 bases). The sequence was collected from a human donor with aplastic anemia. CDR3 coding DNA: TGTGCCAGCAGCGACCGGGACAAGATTCAGCCCCAGCATTTT. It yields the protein CASSDRDKIQPQHF.